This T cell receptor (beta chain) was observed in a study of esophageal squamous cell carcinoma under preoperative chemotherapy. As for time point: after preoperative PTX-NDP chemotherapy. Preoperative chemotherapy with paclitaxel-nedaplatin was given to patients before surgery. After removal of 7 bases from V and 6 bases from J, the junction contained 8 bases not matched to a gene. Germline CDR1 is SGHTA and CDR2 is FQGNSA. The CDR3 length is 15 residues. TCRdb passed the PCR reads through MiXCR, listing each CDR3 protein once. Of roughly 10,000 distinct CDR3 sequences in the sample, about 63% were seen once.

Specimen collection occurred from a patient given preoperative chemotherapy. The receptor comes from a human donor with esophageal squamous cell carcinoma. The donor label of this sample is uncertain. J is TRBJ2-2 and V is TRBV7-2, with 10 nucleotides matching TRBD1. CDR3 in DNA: TGTGCCAGCATCCATCCGACAGGGGGCGCCGGGGAGCTGTTTTTT. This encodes CASIHPTGGAGELFF.